This T cell receptor (beta chain) was recovered during a study of blood T cell repertoires in COVID-19. In the study overall: Italy, Spain and the United States were the sources of the convalescent and acute COVID-19 samples. Sample material is recorded as cDNA or gDNA derived from T cells, B-cell-depleted T cells, or PBMCs.

In the source study's methods: Researchers report that nucleated cell counts were estimated from reference gene primer amplification. The repertoire was sequenced with immunoSEQ multiplex PCR; TCRdb's copy has only in-frame clones and lacks some. D and trimming come from the DNA, and the V and J calls and clone size come from that table. This table has about 70,000 clones, around 80% appearing once. The TCR originated in a woman of 80 years or more with active or convalescent COVID-19. Sequences were obtained from peripheral blood.

The CDR3 nucleotides are TGTGCCAGTAGTCTGGGACAGGGAAGATCGGGGGCCAACGTCCTGACTTTC. Protein sequence: CASSLGQGRSGANVLTF. The rearrangement links TRBV19 to TRBJ2-6, with 9 nucleotides matching TRBD1. Germline values: CDR1 LNHDA, CDR2 SQIVND (reference sequence). After removal of 5 bases from V and 4 bases from J, the junction contained 9 bases not matched to a gene. This CDR3 has 17 amino acids.